Below are 26 T cell receptor beta chains sequenced from a single sample in a study of blood T cell repertoires in COVID-19. Clones were read by immunoSEQ multiplex PCR, and TCRdb kept only the in-frame ones, dropping some. The table has fewer than 350,000 clones, roughly 88% seen once. The specimen sequenced was PBMCs or T cells enriched from blood (not recorded which). The receptors originated from a woman aged 40 to 55 with acute COVID-19.

In its sample, this clone was seen once. The chain uses TRBV15 and TRBJ2-5; tentatively, D is TRBD1 (6 bases). V shed 0 bases and J shed 6 bases, with 14 bases lying between them. CDR1 and CDR2 from the germline V gene are LNHNV and YYDKDF (reference sequence). This CDR3 has 15 residues. DNA of the CDR3: TGTGCCACCAGCAGAGAATCGGCAGGGGCAAAGACCCAGTACTTC. It encodes CATSRESAGAKTQYF.

The rearrangement joins TRBV28 to TRBJ1-2, with 11 bases fitting TRBD1. Germline CDR1 is MDHEN and CDR2 is SYDVKM. The length of the CDR3 is 17 residues. J was trimmed by 0 bases and V by 5 bases; bases with no gene match: 8. Here the CDR3 reads CASSPPPGQGANYGYTF. The CDR3 DNA reads TGTGCCAGCAGTCCTCCCCCGGGACAGGGGGCTAACTATGGCTACACCTTC.

This chain links TRBV7-8 with TRBJ2-2, with D maybe TRBD1 (6 bases). This CDR3 has 14 residues. CDR1 and CDR2 from the germline V gene are SGHVS and FQNEAQ. V was trimmed by 4 bases and J by 6 bases, leaving 12 bases between them. Here the CDR3 DNA reads TGTGCCAGCAGCTCGGGATGGGGGCCCGGGGAGCTGTTTTTT. Its protein is CASSSGWGPGELFF.

The chain has TRBV9 and TRBJ2-1, with 10 nucleotides matching TRBD1. Trimming removed 2 bases from V and 7 bases from J; junction bases left unmatched: 6. This CDR3 is built from 15 residues. Germline V gene sequence: CDR1 SGDLS, CDR2 YYNGEE. The CDR3 sequence is CASSVDGTGVNEQFF. The CDR3 DNA is TGTGCCAGCAGCGTGGATGGGACAGGGGTAAATGAGCAGTTCTTC. The full variable domain, rest sourced from reference TRBV9 and TRBJ2-1, is DSGVTQTPKHLITATGQRVTLRCSPRSGDLSVYWYQQSLDQGLQFLIQYYNGEERAKGNILERFSAQQFPDLHSELNLSSLELGDSALYFCASSVDGTGVNEQFFGPGTRLTVL.

The V and J genes are TRBV2 and TRBJ2-7; TRBD2 might be the D (6 bases). Looked up from germline, CDR1 is SNHLY and CDR2 is FYNNEI. The CDR3 runs to 13 residues. Trimming removed 1 base at V and 5 bases at J, with 9 bases between. The CDR3 reads CASSEDSGHEQYF. The DNA of the CDR3 is TGTGCCAGCAGTGAAGATAGCGGTCACGAGCAGTACTTC.

This chain uses TRBV18 with TRBJ2-3; TRBD1 matches at 8 bases. CDR1 and CDR2 from the germline V gene are KGHSH and LQKENI. J lost 13 bases, V lost 4 bases, and 19 bases had no gene match. The CDR3 contains 16 residues. CDR3: CASSLSPTGDSPQEYF. The CDR3 DNA follows: TGTGCCAGCTCACTAAGCCCGACAGGGGACAGCCCTCAGGAGTATTTT. The variable domain in full, completed from reference TRBV18 and TRBJ2-3, reads NAGVMQNPRHLVRRRGQEARLRCSPMKGHSHVYWYRQLPEEGLKFMVYLQKENIIDESGMPKERFSAEFPKEGPSILRIQQVVRGDSAAYFCASSLSPTGDSPQEYFGPGTRLTVL.

The chain couples TRBV29-1 to TRBJ2-1; 9 nucleotides agree with TRBD2. CDR1 is SQVTM, CDR2 ANQGSEA, per germline. V was clipped by 5 bases and J by 1 base; unmatched bases: 6. The CDR3 consists of 15 residues. CDR3 sequence reads: CSVNPLAGSYNEQFF. CDR3 nucleotides: TGCAGCGTTAACCCACTAGCGGGTTCCTACAATGAGCAGTTCTTC.

The chain joins TRBV18 to TRBJ1-2; no reliable D call. There are 14 residues in the CDR3. Germline V gives CDR1 KGHSH, CDR2 LQKENI. V gave up 0 bases and J gave up 5 bases, with 10 bases separating them. CDR3: CASSPPEVGYGYTF. CDR3 in DNA: TGTGCCAGCTCACCACCGGAGGTGGGATATGGCTACACCTTC. Full variable domain (missing parts from reference TRBV18 and TRBJ1-2): NAGVMQNPRHLVRRRGQEARLRCSPMKGHSHVYWYRQLPEEGLKFMVYLQKENIIDESGMPKERFSAEFPKEGPSILRIQQVVRGDSAAYFCASSPPEVGYGYTFGSGTRLTVV.

The chain joins TRBV5-6 to TRBJ1-1; the match to TRBD1 covers 7 bases. Germline trimming cut 4 bases from V and 1 base from J; bases unmatched to any gene: 7. Germline CDR1 and CDR2: SGHDT and YYEEEE. This CDR3 spans 15 amino acids. CDR3 region: CASSRQGGGNTEAFF. The CDR3 region has the DNA TGTGCCAGCAGCCGACAGGGCGGCGGGAACACTGAAGCTTTCTTT.

This clone was picked up a small number of times. V usage is TRBV9 and J usage is TRBJ2-1; 12 bases fit TRBD2. The germline V gene has CDR1 SGDLS and CDR2 YYNGEE. The CDR3 sequence is 15 residues long. Trimming took 3 bases from V and 7 from J; bases not matched to a gene: 5. The CDR3 loop is CASSASGGAGNEQFF. The CDR3, as DNA: TGTGCCAGCAGCGCTAGCGGGGGGGCCGGGAATGAGCAGTTCTTC. The full variable domain, its missing parts supplied by reference TRBV9 and TRBJ2-1, is DSGVTQTPKHLITATGQRVTLRCSPRSGDLSVYWYQQSLDQGLQFLIQYYNGEERAKGNILERFSAQQFPDLHSELNLSSLELGDSALYFCASSASGGAGNEQFFGPGTRLTVL.

The chain joins TRBV6-5 to TRBJ1-2, with D possibly TRBD1 on 6 matching bases. The CDR3 extends over 13 amino acids. V was clipped by 7 bases and J by 4 bases, with 13 bases between them. Germline V gene lookup returns CDR1 MNHEY and CDR2 SVGAGI. CDR3 residues: CASKNRATYGYTF. The CDR3 DNA sequence: TGTGCCAGCAAAAACAGGGCAACCTATGGCTACACCTTC.

This clone occurred a few times. The chain employs TRBV4-1 and TRBJ1-1; 7 bases line up with TRBD1. The germline V gene has CDR1 MGHRA and CDR2 YSYEKL. V lost 4 bases, J lost 3 bases, and 8 bases stayed unmatched. The CDR3 is made up of 15 amino acids. The CDR3 coding sequence is TGCGCCAGCAGCCTCGGGACAGAGACCGACACTGAAGCTTTCTTT. This encodes CASSLGTETDTEAFF.

The rearrangement joins TRBV7-2 to TRBJ2-2; 9 nucleotides align to TRBD2. With 2 bases clipped from V and 6 bases from J, the junction kept 7 bases outside the gene matches. CDR3 length equals 16 residues. Germline CDR1 and CDR2: SGHTA and FQGNSA. Here the CDR3 reads CASSLNPSGTAGELFF. The CDR3 nucleotides are TGTGCCAGCAGCTTAAACCCTAGCGGGACGGCCGGGGAGCTGTTTTTT. The full variable domain, its missing parts supplied by reference TRBV7-2 and TRBJ2-2, is GAGVSQSPSNKVTEKGKDVELRCDPISGHTALYWYRQSLGQGLEFLIYFQGNSAPDKSGLPSDRFSAERTGGSVSTLTIQRTQQEDSAVYLCASSLNPSGTAGELFFGEGSRLTVL.

The chain combines TRBV7-9 with TRBJ1-6; 7 nucleotides agree with TRBD1. Germline V gene lookup returns CDR1 SEHNR and CDR2 FQNEAQ (reference sequence). The J segment lost 7 bases and the V segment lost 1 base, leaving 4 bases of the junction unmatched. The CDR3 has 15 amino acids. CDR3: CASSLVQGFNSPLHF. The CDR3 region has the DNA TGTGCCAGCAGCTTAGTACAGGGGTTCAATTCACCCCTCCACTTT. Combining the CDR3 with reference TRBV7-9 and TRBJ1-6 gives the whole variable domain DTGVSQNPRHKITKRGQNVTFRCDPISEHNRLYWYRQTLGQGPEFLTYFQNEAQLEKSRLLSDRFSAERPKGSFSTLEIQRTEQGDSAMYLCASSLVQGFNSPLHFGNGTRLTVT.

The CDR3 DNA sequence: TGCGCCAGCAGCTTGGGGGACAGGGGTCGGGCTAACTATGGCTACACCTTC. Encoded protein: CASSLGDRGRANYGYTF. The chain has TRBV5-1 and TRBJ1-2, with 10 bases matching TRBD1. Germline values: CDR1 SGHRS, CDR2 YFSETQ. The CDR3 has 17 amino acids. Germline trimming cut 0 bases from V and 0 bases from J; bases unmatched to any gene: 5.

Points on this clone: This sample includes further DNA sequences coding for the same CDR3. The J gene is TRBJ2-5, the V gene TRBV11-2, with 8 bases that match TRBD2. The CDR3 has 13 amino acids. Germline loops: CDR1 SGHAT, CDR2 FQNNGV. V shed 1 base, J shed 5 bases, and the junction held 0 bases outside the gene matches. The CDR3 loop is CASSLGGRETQYF. In nucleotides, the CDR3 is TGTGCCAGCAGCTTAGGCGGGAGGGAGACCCAGTACTTC.

The V and J genes are TRBV4-3 and TRBJ2-7; the D gene is possibly TRBD1 (6 bases). The V and J ends lost 0 bases and 6 bases respectively, with 9 bases between them. The CDR3 is 13 amino acids. The V gene's germline CDR1 is LGHNA and CDR2 YSLEER. CDR3 amino acids: CASSQDGRGEQYF. For the CDR3, the DNA is TGCGCCAGCAGCCAAGACGGCAGGGGCGAGCAGTACTTC.

The chain has TRBV18 and TRBJ1-2; D unclear. The V and J ends lost 1 base and 2 bases respectively, with 11 bases between them. The CDR3 has 15 amino acids. Germline V gene sequence: CDR1 KGHSH, CDR2 LQKENI. The CDR3 loop is CASSPLKTTNYGYTF. In DNA form, the CDR3 reads TGTGCCAGCTCACCACTGAAAACAACCAACTATGGCTACACCTTC.

This chain joins TRBV30 and TRBJ2-7; TRBD2 matches at 9 bases. CDR3 length: 14 amino acids. Germline V CDR1 and CDR2: GTSNPN, SVGIG (reference sequence). Trimming at V came to 4 bases and at J to 6 bases, leaving 10 bases not matched to a gene. CDR3 sequence: CAWISLSGRGEQYF. The CDR3 DNA reads TGTGCCTGGATATCGCTTAGCGGGAGAGGCGAGCAGTACTTC.

The rearrangement uses TRBV18 and TRBJ2-3; D perhaps matches TRBD1 (5 bases). This CDR3 has 16 residues. The ends were cut back, 2 bases at V and 3 bases at J, with 15 bases in the middle. Germline CDR1 and CDR2: KGHSH and LQKENI. CDR3 loop: CASSPGYGAQTDTQYF. CDR3 bases: TGTGCCAGCTCACCAGGGTATGGGGCACAGACAGATACGCAGTATTTT.

The chain recombines TRBV18 with TRBJ2-3; 7 nucleotides align to TRBD2. Germline V lookup: CDR1 KGHSH, CDR2 LQKENI. This CDR3 spans 16 amino acids. V lost 5 bases and J lost 6; bases outside the gene matches: 14. The CDR3 nucleotides read TGTGCCAGCTCATTTCTCGCGGGAGAAGGGGCCGATACGCAGTATTTT. Protein: CASSFLAGEGADTQYF.

The CDR3 DNA reads TGTGCCAGCAGTTACTCTGGTAGCGGGAGGAGACGGGGAGAGACCCAGTACTTC. As protein: CASSYSGSGRRRGETQYF. This sequence joins TRBV6-2 or TRBV6-3 and TRBJ2-5, with 10 bases that match TRBD2. Germline V gene lookup returns CDR1 MNHEY and CDR2 SVGEGT. V lost 0 bases, J lost 4 bases, and 11 bases stayed unmatched. The CDR3 consists of 18 residues.

The chain is built from TRBV18 and TRBJ2-1; TRBD1 might be the D (6 bases). V was cut by 1 base and J by 4 bases, with 17 bases left in between. The CDR3 is 17 amino acids. Germline CDR1 reads KGHSH; CDR2 reads LQKENI. Written as DNA, the CDR3 is TGTGCCAGCTCACCACAAGGGGGATTGGCCCCATACAATGAGCAGTTCTTC. Its translation: CASSPQGGLAPYNEQFF.

The chain employs TRBV5-1 and TRBJ2-1; TRBD2 agrees at 14 bases. The V segment lost 4 bases and the J segment 6 bases; nucleotides outside the gene matches: 12. Germline V CDR1 and CDR2: SGHRS, YFSETQ. The CDR3 sequence is 18 residues long. The CDR3, as DNA: TGCGCCAGCAGCCCCGGGACTAGCGGGAGCCGAAAAGCCAATGAGCAGTTCTTC. Protein sequence: CASSPGTSGSRKANEQFF.

V gene TRBV12-3 or TRBV12-4 combines with J gene TRBJ2-1, with D possibly matching TRBD1 (6 bases). V was trimmed by 6 bases and J by 15 bases, leaving 15 bases between them. The CDR3 has 11 residues. The CDR3 bases are TGTGCCAGCAGCCCAGGACAGCCGACGTTCTTC. Its protein product is CASSPGQPTFF.

This chain joins TRBV7-2 and TRBJ1-6; weak D call: TRBD1 (5 bases). This CDR3 has 15 amino acids. V was pared by 5 bases and J by 2 bases, with 10 bases between. CDR1 is SGHTA, CDR2 FQGNSA, per germline. CDR3 in amino acids: CASSAGATYNSPLHF. CDR3 DNA sequence: TGTGCCAGCAGCGCTGGGGCAACCTATAATTCACCCCTCCACTTT. Full variable domain (rest looked up from reference TRBV7-2 and TRBJ1-6): GAGVSQSPSNKVTEKGKDVELRCDPISGHTALYWYRQSLGQGLEFLIYFQGNSAPDKSGLPSDRFSAERTGGSVSTLTIQRTQQEDSAVYLCASSAGATYNSPLHFGNGTRLTVT.